These 19 T cell receptor beta chains originate from one sample sequenced in a study of cytomegalovirus exposure and HLA in healthy donors. In the PCR, 60 Vbeta and 13 Jbeta primers were used. This table comes from immunoSEQ multiplex PCR, and its TCRdb copy is limited to in-frame clones, with some not included. The sample lists some 100,000 clones; roughly 75% were seen once. The sequenced material came from PBMCs. The receptors stem from a male donor in good health and CMV-seropositive.

As DNA, the CDR3 is TGTGCCAGCAGCGCGACAACGAACACTGAAGCTTTCTTT. Translation: CASSATTNTEAFF. The rearrangement joins TRBV9 to TRBJ1-1; D gene ambiguous. This CDR3 has 13 amino acids. Germline CDR1 and CDR2: SGDLS and YYNGEE. V was clipped by 3 bases and J by 1 base, with 7 bases between them.

This clone was observed a single time. The chain carries TRBV4-3 and TRBJ1-5, with 8 nucleotides matching TRBD1. CDR3 length: 15 amino acids. CDR1 is LGHNA and CDR2 is YSLEER in the germline V gene. The junction had 6 bases not matched to a gene; V was cut back by 2 bases and J by 6 bases. The CDR3 nucleotides are TGCGCCAGCAGCCAACAACAGGGACAGGCTCAGCCCCAGCATTTT. Residues: CASSQQQGQAQPQHF.

This clone has ten or more counts. V usage is TRBV5-4 and J usage is TRBJ2-7; D is possibly TRBD2 (5 bases). V shed 9 bases and J shed 0 bases, with 16 bases lying between them. Germline V gene sequence: CDR1 SGHNT, CDR2 YYREEE (reference sequence). The CDR3 is made up of 14 amino acids. CDR3: CATLSRGSSYEQYF. DNA of the CDR3: TGTGCCACCCTATCCCGGGGTAGCTCCTACGAGCAGTACTTC.

This chain uses TRBV5-4 with TRBJ2-7; 10 bases line up with TRBD2. The CDR3 sequence is 14 residues long. CDR1 and CDR2 from the germline V gene are SGHNT and YYREEE (reference sequence). J lost 7 bases, V lost 5 bases, and 9 bases had no gene match. In nucleotides, the CDR3 is TGTGCCAGCAGGAAAGCGGGGGGGCCTAGAGAGCAGTACTTC. It codes for CASRKAGGPREQYF.

The chain uses TRBV2 and TRBJ2-7; 11 bases fit TRBD1. The CDR3 has 15 residues. CDR1 is SNHLY and CDR2 is FYNNEI in the germline V gene. V dropped 2 bases and J dropped 6; count of bases not matched to a gene: 6. The CDR3 sequence: CASSELRDRGGEQYF. CDR3 sequence (DNA): TGTGCCAGCAGTGAACTAAGGGACAGGGGGGGCGAGCAGTACTTC.

The chain is built from TRBV7-9 and TRBJ1-5; TRBD1 matches 7 bases. CDR3 length equals 15 residues. V shed 6 bases and J 0 bases; nucleotides not matched to a gene: 5. The germline V gene has CDR1 SEHNR and CDR2 FQNEAQ (reference sequence). CDR3 loop: CASSTGVDSNQPQHF. The CDR3 bases are TGTGCCAGCAGTACAGGGGTGGATAGCAATCAGCCCCAGCATTTT.

The J gene is TRBJ1-5, the V gene TRBV15; no reliable D call. CDR1 is LNHNV, CDR2 YYDKDF, per germline (reference sequence). This CDR3 is built from 14 residues. Trimming stripped 3 bases from V and 1 base from J, with 7 bases between. The CDR3 spells CATSSSQSNQPQHF. The CDR3 DNA reads as TGTGCCACCAGCAGCAGTCAGAGCAATCAGCCCCAGCATTTT.

The gene calls are TRBV5-6 and TRBJ1-1; 7 nucleotides agree with TRBD1. V shed 7 bases and J 0 bases; nucleotides not matched to a gene: 6. Germline CDR1 SGHDT, CDR2 YYEEEE. The CDR3 loop spans 14 amino acids. The CDR3 here is CASRGQIMNTEAFF. The CDR3 region has the DNA TGTGCCAGCCGGGGACAGATAATGAACACTGAAGCTTTCTTT. Looking up the rest from reference TRBV5-6 and TRBJ1-1 gives the full variable domain: DAGVTQSPTHLIKTRGQQVTLRCSPKSGHDTVSWYQQALGQGPQFIFQYYEEEERQRGNFPDRFSGHQFPNYSSELNVNALLLGDSALYLCASRGQIMNTEAFFGQGTRLTVV.

The CDR3 nucleotides read TGTGCCAGCAGTGAAACTCCAGGTAGATCTGAGACCCAGTACTTC. Amino acids: CASSETPGRSETQYF. This chain links TRBV2 with TRBJ2-5; D call uncertain. Trimming removed 2 bases at V and 5 bases at J, with 15 bases between. CDR3 length: 15 residues. Germline V lookup: CDR1 SNHLY, CDR2 FYNNEI. Full variable domain (outside the CDR3, taken from reference TRBV2 and TRBJ2-5): EPEVTQTPSHQVTQMGQEVILRCVPISNHLYFYWYRQILGQKVEFLVSFYNNEISEKSEIFDDQFSVERPDGSNFTLKIRSTKLEDSAMYFCASSETPGRSETQYFGPGTRLLVL.

This clone was seen a few times. J is TRBJ1-2 and V is TRBV7-9; no definite D call. With 1 base removed from V and 5 bases from J, the gap between germline ends came to 14 bases. Germline assignment: CDR1 SEHNR and CDR2 FQNEAQ (reference sequence). CDR3 size: 15 residues. CDR3 nucleotides: TGTGCCAGCAGCTTAGGTGGACTTGACTCGTATGGCTACACCTTC. Protein product: CASSLGGLDSYGYTF. The variable domain in full, completed from reference TRBV7-9 and TRBJ1-2, reads DTGVSQNPRHKITKRGQNVTFRCDPISEHNRLYWYRQTLGQGPEFLTYFQNEAQLEKSRLLSDRFSAERPKGSFSTLEIQRTEQGDSAMYLCASSLGGLDSYGYTFGSGTRLTVV.

This clone was seen once. The J gene is TRBJ2-7, the V gene TRBV7-2, with D possibly TRBD2 on 6 matching bases. Germline CDR1 reads SGHTA; CDR2 reads FQGNSA. This CDR3 spans 15 amino acids. V lost 2 bases, J lost 4 bases, and 15 bases lay in between. The DNA of the CDR3 is TGTGCCAGCAGCTTATTGGGGACTGATGAGTACGAGCAGTACTTC. It encodes CASSLLGTDEYEQYF.

The chain links TRBV6-6 to TRBJ1-2; D is perhaps TRBD1 (5 bases). V lost 5 bases to trimming and J lost 7 bases, with 17 bases between them. This CDR3 has 14 residues. The germline V gene has CDR1 MNHNY and CDR2 SVGAGI (reference sequence). The CDR3 DNA reads TGTGCCAGCAGTCCCCCAGTAGGGCAGGGTGGCTACACCTTC. Its translation is CASSPPVGQGGYTF.

This clone was counted once. V gene TRBV19 combines with J gene TRBJ1-4, with D perhaps matching TRBD1 (5 bases). The CDR3 contains 15 residues. Trimming stripped 3 bases from V and 8 bases from J, with 16 bases between. Germline V gene lookup returns CDR1 LNHDA and CDR2 SQIVND (reference sequence). The CDR3 nucleotides are TGTGCCAGTAGTATGAATGCAGGGACTGGGGAAAAACTGTTTTTT. It encodes CASSMNAGTGEKLFF.

The CDR3 here is CASSLSFGGNYGYTF. The CDR3 bases are TGTGCCAGCAGCTTATCGTTTGGGGGGAACTATGGCTACACCTTC. The chain recombines TRBV13 with TRBJ1-2; TRBD1 might be the D (5 bases). The V and J ends lost 2 bases and 2 bases respectively, with 12 bases between them. CDR1 is PRHDT, CDR2 FYEKMQ, per germline (reference sequence). This CDR3 has 15 amino acids.

This chain links TRBV28 with TRBJ1-2; the match to TRBD1 covers 9 bases. CDR1 and CDR2 (germline): MDHEN, SYDVKM. The CDR3 covers 16 residues. V lost 7 bases, J lost 4 bases, and 13 bases stayed unmatched. CDR3 loop: CASISAGTGPLYGYTF. The CDR3 DNA reads TGTGCCAGCATATCCGCGGGGACAGGGCCACTCTATGGCTACACCTTC.

The chain employs TRBV7-2 and TRBJ1-3; 7 bases agree with TRBD1. Germline values: CDR1 SGHTA, CDR2 FQGNSA. This CDR3 spans 15 amino acids. The V gene end was trimmed by 4 bases and the J gene end by 0 bases; junction bases not matched to a gene: 3. This chain's CDR3 is CASSSDRVSGNTIYF. As DNA, the CDR3 is TGTGCCAGCAGCTCAGACAGGGTCTCTGGAAACACCATATATTTT.

This chain links TRBV18 with TRBJ2-7, with a weak D call TRBD1 (5 bases). V lost 3 bases and J lost 3, with 12 bases in between. CDR1 KGHSH and CDR2 LQKENI come from the germline V gene. The CDR3 is 14 residues long. Here the CDR3 DNA reads TGTGCCAGCTCACCTCAGGGCTCGGACTACGAGCAGTACTTC. This encodes CASSPQGSDYEQYF.

The chain is built from TRBV5-6 and TRBJ2-7; 12 positions match TRBD1. This CDR3 contains 14 residues. After removal of 5 bases from V and 7 bases from J, the junction contained 7 bases not matched to a gene. Germline V gene data show CDR1 as SGHDT and CDR2 as YYEEEE. The CDR3 DNA is TGTGCCAGCAGGGAGGGACAGGGGGCGAGGGAGCAGTACTTC. Protein product: CASREGQGAREQYF.

Worth noting for this clone: In the same sample, other DNA sequences code for this CDR3. The V and J genes are TRBV9 and TRBJ1-6, with D maybe TRBD1 (5 bases). The ends were cut back, 0 bases at V and 7 bases at J, with 8 bases in the middle. The CDR3 is made up of 14 amino acids. The germline V gene encodes CDR1 SGDLS and CDR2 YYNGEE. CDR3 protein: CASSVGGSNSPLHF. The CDR3 region has the DNA TGTGCCAGCAGCGTAGGGGGCTCCAATTCACCCCTCCACTTT.